This T cell receptor beta chain was observed in a study of blood T cell repertoires in COVID-19. Study summary: Acute and convalescent COVID-19 specimens originated in the United States, Italy and Spain. T cells, B-cell-depleted T cells, or PBMCs supplied cDNA or gDNA.

The CDR3 loop spans 15 amino acids. Germline values: CDR1 MNHEY, CDR2 SVGAGI. Original handling: Amplifying reference gene primers gave estimates of nucleated cell counts. Libraries were prepared by immunoSEQ multiplex PCR; TCRdb keeps only in-frame clonotypes and omits some of them. That table supplies the V and J calls and clone size; D and trimming were determined from the DNA. This sample has about 120,000 clones, with over 60% found just once. A note on this clone: One junction end disagrees with the germline gene, perhaps due to a read error.

The clonotype comes from a woman older than 75 with acute or convalescent COVID-19. The material sequenced was peripheral blood. This sequence joins TRBV6-5 and TRBJ1-1; 7 bases agree with TRBD1. Written as DNA, the CDR3 is TGTGCCAGCAGTGACTCGGGACAGCCAAACACTGAAGCTTTCTTT. Encoded protein: CASSDSGQPNTEAFF.